A single sample is the source of the 32 T cell receptor beta chains below, sequenced in a study of technical replicates of blood from a handful of donors. The assay was immunoSEQ multiplex PCR, and TCRdb's table has in-frame clones only and misses some. Seen here are tens of thousands of clones, just over 90% observed once, and the top ten hold over 3.5%. The sample comprised PBMCs. These receptor sequences come from a human donor in good health. Some clones in this sample may be carry-over from other donors' samples.

The chain has TRBV5-4 and TRBJ1-1; D is uncertain. V was shortened by 0 bases and J by 5 bases, with 5 bases between the two germline ends. CDR1 is SGHNT, CDR2 YYREEE, per germline (reference sequence). This CDR3 is 12 amino acids long. The CDR3: CASSLVGTEAFF. CDR3 coding DNA: TGTGCCAGCAGCTTGGTCGGGACTGAAGCTTTCTTT.

The CDR3 nucleotides read TGTGCCATCAGTGGGGGGGACAGGGTCTCGGGGGATACGCAGTATTTT. Amino acids: CAISGGDRVSGDTQYF. This sequence joins TRBV10-3 and TRBJ2-3; 9 positions agree with TRBD1. V dropped 4 bases and J dropped 6; count of bases not matched to a gene: 11. Per the germline V gene, CDR1 is ENHRY and CDR2 is SYGVKD. The CDR3 extends over 16 amino acids.

V is TRBV30 and J is TRBJ2-5; maybe TRBD2 (5 bases). The CDR3 length is 12 residues. Germline V gives CDR1 GTSNPN, CDR2 SVGIG (reference sequence). V was pared by 0 bases and J by 5 bases, with 7 bases between. CDR3 in DNA: TGTGCCTGGAGTGTACGAGGGGAGACCCAGTACTTC. It encodes CAWSVRGETQYF.

This clone was recorded only once. The gene calls are TRBV5-4 and TRBJ2-5; TRBD2 agrees at 16 bases. The ends lost 5 bases at V and 4 bases at J; junction bases unmatched: 11. The germline V gene encodes CDR1 SGHNT and CDR2 YYREEE (reference sequence). CDR3 length: 18 residues. The CDR3, as DNA: TGTGCCAGCAGTTCGCCGGGACTAGCGGGAGGGCCCCTAGAGACCCAGTACTTC. This gives the protein CASSSPGLAGGPLETQYF. Full variable domain (missing parts from reference TRBV5-4 and TRBJ2-5): ETGVTQSPTHLIKTRGQQVTLRCSSQSGHNTVSWYQQALGQGPQFIFQYYREEENGRGNFPPRFSGLQFPNYSSELNVNALELDDSALYLCASSSPGLAGGPLETQYFGPGTRLLVL.

The chain is built from TRBV30 and TRBJ1-2; 8 positions agree with TRBD1. J gave up 8 bases and V 4 bases, and 6 bases lay outside the gene matches. Germline loops: CDR1 GTSNPN, CDR2 SVGIG (reference sequence). The CDR3 extends over 12 amino acids. The chain's CDR3 is CAWTTGDPGYTF. The CDR3 DNA reads TGTGCCTGGACGACAGGGGACCCGGGCTACACCTTC. The full variable domain, rest sourced from reference TRBV30 and TRBJ1-2, is SQTIHQWPATLVQPVGSPLSLECTVEGTSNPNLYWYRQAAGRGLQLLFYSVGIGQISSEVPQNLSASRPQDRQFILSSKKLLLSDSGFYLCAWTTGDPGYTFGSGTRLTVV.

In nucleotides, the CDR3 is TGTGCCAGCAGCTTAACAGGGAGAAGCAATCAGCCCCAGCATTTT. It codes for CASSLTGRSNQPQHF. The chain recombines TRBV28 with TRBJ1-5; weak D call: TRBD1 (6 bases). Deletions cut 6 bases from V and 1 base from J, with 13 bases between. This CDR3 has 15 amino acids. From germline, CDR1 is MDHEN and CDR2 SYDVKM.

The chain links TRBV6-1 to TRBJ1-4, with 8 bases identical to TRBD1. Germline loops: CDR1 MNHNS, CDR2 SASEGT. After removal of 1 base from V and 10 bases from J, the junction contained 2 bases not matched to a gene. CDR3 size: 13 residues. DNA for the CDR3: TGTGCCAGCAGTGAAGACGGGACAGGAAAACTGTTTTTT. This sequence encodes CASSEDGTGKLFF.

This sequence joins TRBV9 and TRBJ2-1; TRBD2 matches at 7 bases. CDR1 is SGDLS, CDR2 YYNGEE, per germline. The CDR3 loop spans 15 amino acids. The trim removed 4 bases at V and 2 bases at J, leaving 6 bases unmatched. The CDR3 nucleotides read TGTGCCAGCAGCATTGCTAGCGGACCCTACAATGAGCAGTTCTTC. As protein: CASSIASGPYNEQFF.

This clone was recorded once. The CDR3 DNA is TGTGCCTGCTCGACCGGGACAAATGAGCAGTTCTTC. Protein: CACSTGTNEQFF. This chain uses TRBV30 with TRBJ2-1, with D possibly TRBD1 on 6 matching bases. The CDR3 sequence is 12 residues long. Trimming stripped 6 bases from V and 7 bases from J, with 13 bases between. Looked up from germline, CDR1 is GTSNPN and CDR2 is SVGIG (reference sequence). The whole variable domain, filled in from reference TRBV30 and TRBJ2-1, reads SQTIHQWPATLVQPVGSPLSLECTVEGTSNPNLYWYRQAAGRGLQLLFYSVGIGQISSEVPQNLSASRPQDRQFILSSKKLLLSDSGFYLCACSTGTNEQFFGPGTRLTVL.

This clone was seen only a few times. The J gene is TRBJ2-2, the V gene TRBV12-5; 10 bases agree with TRBD2. The V segment lost 4 bases and the J segment 4 bases; nucleotides outside the gene matches: 3. Germline lookup yields CDR1 LGHNT and CDR2 FRNRAP. The CDR3 runs to 15 residues. The CDR3, as DNA: TGTGCTAGTGGTTCCGGACTAGCGGCCACCGGGGAGCTGTTTTTT. Its protein product is CASGSGLAATGELFF. Full variable domain (missing parts from reference TRBV12-5 and TRBJ2-2): DARVTQTPRHKVTEMGQEVTMRCQPILGHNTVFWYRQTMMQGLELLAYFRNRAPLDDSGMPKDRFSAEMPDATLATLKIQPSEPRDSAVYFCASGSGLAATGELFFGEGSRLTVL.

This chain uses TRBV7-5 with TRBJ1-3. TRBV7-5 is described as a pseudogene. CDR3 length: 14 residues. The chain's CDR3 is CVRSVLSSGNTIYF. The CDR3 DNA reads as TGTGTCAGAAGCGTCCTGAGCTCTGGAAACACCATATATTTT.

J is TRBJ2-3 and V is TRBV9; TRBD2 agrees at 9 bases. After removal of 3 bases from V and 3 bases from J, the junction contained 8 bases not matched to a gene. This CDR3 spans 16 amino acids. Germline loops: CDR1 SGDLS, CDR2 YYNGEE. The CDR3 sequence is CASSARSGGRTDTQYF. The CDR3, as DNA: TGTGCCAGCAGCGCCCGAAGCGGGGGGAGGACAGATACGCAGTATTTT.

This clone occurred a few times. The genes are TRBV5-4 and TRBJ1-2; D might be TRBD1 (6 bases). The CDR3 has 17 amino acids. Germline V CDR1 and CDR2: SGHNT, YYREEE (reference sequence). Between the trimmed V and J ends, which lost 1 base and 7 bases, there was a span of 23 bases. CDR3 coding DNA: TGTGCCAGCAGCTTGTCGGGTCGGGGCAGGGGAGTATCTGGCTACACCTTC. Translated, it gives CASSLSGRGRGVSGYTF.

The rearrangement uses TRBV10-3 and TRBJ2-5; 7 bases map to TRBD1. CDR3 length equals 12 residues. V was pared by 9 bases and J by 1 base, with 2 bases of the junction left unmatched. CDR1 is ENHRY, CDR2 SYGVKD, per germline. The CDR3 is CAIRDSQETQYF. The DNA for the CDR3 is TGTGCCATACGGGACAGCCAAGAGACCCAGTACTTC.

This rearrangement joins TRBV18 to TRBJ1-2; TRBD1 matches 8 bases. Germline lookup yields CDR1 KGHSH and CDR2 LQKENI. The CDR3 has 15 residues. The junction had 5 bases not matched to a gene; V was cut back by 1 base and J by 4 bases. DNA of the CDR3: TGTGCCAGCTCACCACGTCGGCAGGGGGCCTATGGCTACACCTTC. Translation: CASSPRRQGAYGYTF.

The table lists this clone with a count of one. The V and J genes are TRBV10-3 and TRBJ2-7; tentatively, D is TRBD1 (5 bases). V lost 5 bases to trimming and J lost 0 bases, with 11 bases between them. Germline V gene data show CDR1 as ENHRY and CDR2 as SYGVKD. The CDR3 is made up of 14 amino acids. CDR3 nucleotides: TGTGCCATCAGTAAGAGACAGAGCTCCTACGAGCAGTACTTC. It codes for CAISKRQSSYEQYF.

The chain employs TRBV4-1 and TRBJ2-2, with TRBD1 matching 7 bases. V gave up 5 bases and J gave up 11 bases; unmatched junction bases: 11. Germline CDR1 reads MGHRA; CDR2 reads YSYEKL. The CDR3 is 14 amino acids. The CDR3 DNA reads TGCGCCAGCAGCTATCCACTCCGGGACAGAGAGCTGTTTTTT. Protein sequence: CASSYPLRDRELFF.

The chain employs TRBV7-9 and TRBJ2-7; no clear D gene. The V gene lost 5 bases and the J gene lost 0 bases, with 20 bases spanning the gap. Germline values: CDR1 SEHNR, CDR2 FQNEAQ (reference sequence). The CDR3 contains 17 residues. CDR3: CASSPVVQPRSSYEQYF. The CDR3 DNA reads TGTGCCAGCAGCCCCGTTGTCCAGCCAAGGAGCTCCTACGAGCAGTACTTC.

The chain has TRBV6-1 and TRBJ1-5; possibly TRBD1 for D (6 bases). The CDR3 consists of 15 residues. The V gene lost 6 bases and the J gene lost 0 bases, with 12 bases spanning the gap. Germline V gene sequence: CDR1 MNHNS, CDR2 SASEGT. For the CDR3, the DNA is TGTGCCAGCAGGGTGGGGGCCTATAGCAATCAGCCCCAGCATTTT. Translating it yields CASRVGAYSNQPQHF.

CDR3 protein: CASPPGTSQYF. The CDR3 bases are TGTGCCAGCCCTCCCGGGACTAGCCAGTACTTC. The V gene is TRBV7-6, the J gene TRBJ2-7; 9 bases align to TRBD2. J lost 10 bases, V lost 8 bases, and 6 bases had no gene match. The CDR3 has 11 residues. The germline V gene encodes CDR1 SGHVS and CDR2 FNYEAQ.

The V call is TRBV5-1, the J call TRBJ1-2, with TRBD1 matching over 7 bases. This CDR3 spans 14 amino acids. The germline CDR1 and CDR2 sequences are SGHRS and YFSETQ. V was clipped by 5 bases and J by 8 bases; unmatched bases: 12. CDR3 loop: CASRPGQVLGGYTF. The CDR3 DNA is TGCGCCAGCAGACCTGGACAGGTCTTAGGAGGCTACACCTTC. The whole variable domain, filled in from reference TRBV5-1 and TRBJ1-2, reads KAGVTQTPRYLIKTRGQQVTLSCSPISGHRSVSWYQQTPGQGLQFLFEYFSETQRNKGNFPGRFSGRQFSNSRSEMNVSTLELGDSALYLCASRPGQVLGGYTFGSGTRLTVV.

The J gene is TRBJ2-1, the V gene TRBV9, with TRBD2 matching 9 bases. The ends lost 1 base at V and 6 bases at J; junction bases unmatched: 8. Germline assignment: CDR1 SGDLS and CDR2 YYNGEE. The CDR3 has 16 amino acids. CDR3 region: CASSVTGTSSSNEQFF. In DNA form, the CDR3 reads TGTGCCAGCAGCGTAACCGGGACTAGCTCGTCCAATGAGCAGTTCTTC.

This chain joins TRBV5-1 and TRBJ1-2, with TRBD1 as a possible D gene (5 bases). With 3 bases removed from V and 8 bases from J, the gap between germline ends came to 14 bases. The CDR3 runs 13 residues. CDR1 SGHRS and CDR2 YFSETQ come from the germline V gene. The CDR3 coding sequence is TGCGCCAGCAGCTCTAACGGGCCAGGGGGCTACACCTTC. Its protein product is CASSSNGPGGYTF. Full variable domain (remainder filled in from reference TRBV5-1 and TRBJ1-2): KAGVTQTPRYLIKTRGQQVTLSCSPISGHRSVSWYQQTPGQGLQFLFEYFSETQRNKGNFPGRFSGRQFSNSRSEMNVSTLELGDSALYLCASSSNGPGGYTFGSGTRLTVV.

This clone was seen only a few times. The chain links TRBV7-2 to TRBJ1-1; D uncertain. Trimming removed 5 bases from V and 3 bases from J, with 13 bases in between. The CDR3 extends over 14 amino acids. Germline lookup yields CDR1 SGHTA and CDR2 FQGNSA. CDR3 residues: CASSQNARDTEAFF. The CDR3 region has the DNA TGTGCCAGCAGCCAAAACGCCCGAGACACTGAAGCTTTCTTT.

The chain couples TRBV7-9 to TRBJ2-7, with TRBD2 matching 9 bases. Germline assignment: CDR1 SEHNR and CDR2 FQNEAQ (reference sequence). This CDR3 is 15 amino acids long. The V gene end was trimmed by 0 bases and the J gene end by 7 bases; junction bases not matched to a gene: 7. CDR3 DNA: TGTGCCAGCAGCTTAGCGGTAGCGGGAGTCGGGGAGCAGTACTTC. It encodes CASSLAVAGVGEQYF.

This clone was observed a single time. V is TRBV5-3 and J is TRBJ1-6; D is perhaps TRBD1 (5 bases). TRBV5-3 is an ORF; its function is uncertain. This CDR3 is built from 12 residues. V lost 7 bases and J lost 9, with 11 bases in between. The CDR3 region is CARQGLGSPLHF. The CDR3 nucleotides are TGTGCCAGACAGGGCCTAGGTTCACCCCTCCACTTT.

The V and J genes are TRBV5-1 and TRBJ1-4, with 10 bases matching TRBD1. CDR3 size: 16 residues. Trimming at V came to 0 bases and at J to 7 bases, leaving 6 bases not matched to a gene. Germline loops: CDR1 SGHRS, CDR2 YFSETQ. The chain's CDR3 is CASSLDATGGGEKLFF. CDR3 DNA: TGCGCCAGCAGCTTGGATGCGACAGGGGGCGGTGAAAAACTGTTTTTT. Drawing the rest from reference TRBV5-1 and TRBJ1-4, the complete variable domain is KAGVTQTPRYLIKTRGQQVTLSCSPISGHRSVSWYQQTPGQGLQFLFEYFSETQRNKGNFPGRFSGRQFSNSRSEMNVSTLELGDSALYLCASSLDATGGGEKLFFGSGTQLSVL.

The genes are TRBV7-9 and TRBJ1-5; tentatively, D is TRBD1 (5 bases). Germline-derived CDR1 and CDR2 are SEHNR and FQNEAQ (reference sequence). The CDR3 extends over 11 amino acids. Trimming left V 1 base short and J 14 bases short, with 9 bases between. In DNA, the CDR3 is TGTGCCAGCAGCTTAGGGAGGGGTAAGCATTTT. The encoded protein is CASSLGRGKHF.

The chain uses TRBV7-8 and TRBJ1-5; 8 nucleotides align to TRBD1. CDR1 and CDR2 (germline): SGHVS, FQNEAQ. There are 16 residues in the CDR3. The junction had 8 bases not matched to a gene; V was cut back by 3 bases and J by 4 bases. The CDR3 sequence: CASSFTGTGRNQPQHF. The CDR3 DNA sequence: TGTGCCAGCAGCTTTACCGGGACAGGACGAAATCAGCCCCAGCATTTT.

The V gene is TRBV2, the J gene TRBJ1-3; 8 bases agree with TRBD1. V shed 6 bases, J shed 2 bases, and the junction held 6 bases outside the gene matches. This CDR3 region has 15 residues. Per the germline V gene, CDR1 is SNHLY and CDR2 is FYNNEI. CDR3 bases: TGTGCCAGCAGCCGGGACAGGTTGGCTGGAAACACCATATATTTT. Its protein is CASSRDRLAGNTIYF.

V is TRBV15 and J is TRBJ2-1, with TRBD2 matching over 10 bases. Germline CDR1 reads LNHNV; CDR2 reads YYDKDF (reference sequence). J lost 8 bases, V lost 0 bases, and 7 bases had no gene match. The CDR3 extends over 16 amino acids. CDR3 residues: CATSRDLAGGFYEQFF. Written as DNA, the CDR3 is TGTGCCACCAGCAGAGATTTAGCGGGGGGTTTCTATGAGCAGTTCTTC.

This chain joins TRBV5-4 and TRBJ2-3; 8 bases fit TRBD2. This CDR3 is 17 amino acids long. The V gene's germline CDR1 is SGHNT and CDR2 YYREEE (reference sequence). V shed 0 bases, J shed 0 bases, and the junction held 6 bases outside the gene matches. The CDR3 DNA reads as TGTGCCAGCAGCTTGGCCGCGGGGGGCATGAGCACAGATACGCAGTATTTT. Its translation is CASSLAAGGMSTDTQYF.